Sequencing of this TCR beta chain was carried out in a study of blood T cell repertoires in COVID-19. Across the study: The samples span acute and convalescent COVID-19 from the United States, Italy and Spain.

Authors' processing steps: From reference gene primer amplification, estimates of nucleated cell counts were derived. Some clones are missing from TCRdb's copy, which holds only in-frame ones; the method was immunoSEQ multiplex PCR. The V and J calls and the clone size are those of that table, but D and trimming were determined from the DNA. Among roughly 100,000 clones listed, 88% were seen once. Trimming cost V 6 bases and J 4 bases; bases outside gene matches: 4. CDR1 and CDR2 (germline): MNHEY, SMNVEV (reference sequence). This CDR3 contains 14 residues. The genes are TRBV27 and TRBJ1-2, with 11 bases aligning to TRBD1. The clonotype was recovered from a man at least 80 years old with acute or convalescent COVID-19. The sample comprised peripheral blood. The CDR3 DNA follows: TGTGCCAGCAGGGACAGGGGGCGCAGCTATGGCTACACCTTC. It yields the protein CASRDRGRSYGYTF.